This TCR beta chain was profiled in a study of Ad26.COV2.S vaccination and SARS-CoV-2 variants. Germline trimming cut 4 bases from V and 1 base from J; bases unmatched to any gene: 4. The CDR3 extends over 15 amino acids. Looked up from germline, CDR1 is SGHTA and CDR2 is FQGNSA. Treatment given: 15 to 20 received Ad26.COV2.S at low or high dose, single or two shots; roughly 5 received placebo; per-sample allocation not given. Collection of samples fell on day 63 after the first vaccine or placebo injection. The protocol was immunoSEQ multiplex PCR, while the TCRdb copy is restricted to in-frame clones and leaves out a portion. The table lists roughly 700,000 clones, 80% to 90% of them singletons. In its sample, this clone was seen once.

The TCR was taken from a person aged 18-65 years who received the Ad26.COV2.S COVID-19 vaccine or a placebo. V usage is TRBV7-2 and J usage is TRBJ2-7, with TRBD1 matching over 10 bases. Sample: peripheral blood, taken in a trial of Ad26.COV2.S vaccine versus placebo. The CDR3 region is CASSSGQGISYEQYF. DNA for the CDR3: TGTGCCAGCAGCTCGGGACAGGGGATTTCCTACGAGCAGTACTTC.